This note documents a single TCR beta chain sequence. This sample was taken from a study of technical replicates of blood from a handful of donors. TCRdb's copy holds only in-frame clones and misses some; the assay was immunoSEQ multiplex PCR. The sample consists of more than 90,000 clones, about 95% of them appearing once. The CDR3 covers 16 residues. The V segment lost 2 bases and the J segment 5 bases; nucleotides outside the gene matches: 6. The germline CDR1 and CDR2 sequences are MGHRA and YSYEKL. This clonotype was obtained from a human donor in good health. The sequenced sample was T cells isolated from PBMCs. J is TRBJ1-5 and V is TRBV4-1, with 10 nucleotides matching TRBD1. CDR3 region: CASSQTPGTGDQPQHF. CDR3 DNA: TGCGCCAGCAGCCAAACCCCCGGGACAGGGGATCAGCCCCAGCATTTT.